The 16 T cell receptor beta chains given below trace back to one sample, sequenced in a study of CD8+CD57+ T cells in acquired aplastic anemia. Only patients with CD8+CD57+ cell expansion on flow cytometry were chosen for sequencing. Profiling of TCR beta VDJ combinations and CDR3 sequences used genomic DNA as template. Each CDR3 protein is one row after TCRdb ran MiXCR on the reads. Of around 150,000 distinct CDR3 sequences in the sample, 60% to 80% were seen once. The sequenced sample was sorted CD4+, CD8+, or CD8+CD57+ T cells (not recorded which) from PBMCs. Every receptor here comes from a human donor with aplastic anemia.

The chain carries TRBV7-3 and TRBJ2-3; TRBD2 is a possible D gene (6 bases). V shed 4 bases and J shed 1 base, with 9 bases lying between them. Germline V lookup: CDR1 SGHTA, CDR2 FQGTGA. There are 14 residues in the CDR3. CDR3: CASSSLAGTDTQYF. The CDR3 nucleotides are TGTGCCAGCAGCTCTTTAGCGGGCACAGATACGCAGTATTTT.

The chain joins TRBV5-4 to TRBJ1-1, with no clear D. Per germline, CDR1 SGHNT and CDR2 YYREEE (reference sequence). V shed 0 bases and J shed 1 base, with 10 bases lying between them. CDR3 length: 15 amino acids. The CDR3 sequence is CASSLVGRKNTEAFF. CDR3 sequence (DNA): TGTGCCAGCAGCTTGGTTGGACGGAAGAACACTGAAGCTTTCTTT. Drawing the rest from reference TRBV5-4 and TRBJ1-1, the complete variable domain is ETGVTQSPTHLIKTRGQQVTLRCSSQSGHNTVSWYQQALGQGPQFIFQYYREEENGRGNFPPRFSGLQFPNYSSELNVNALELDDSALYLCASSLVGRKNTEAFFGQGTRLTVV.

The CDR3 coding sequence is TGTGCCAGCAGTCCCCCGGAAAGCGGGAGCACATCGGAGACCCAGTACTTC. This translates into CASSPPESGSTSETQYF. The chain joins TRBV27 to TRBJ2-5, with 8 bases that match TRBD2. Germline assignment: CDR1 MNHEY and CDR2 SMNVEV (reference sequence). The CDR3 extends over 17 amino acids. V was pared by 5 bases and J by 5 bases, with 16 bases of the junction left unmatched.

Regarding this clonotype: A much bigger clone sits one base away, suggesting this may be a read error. CDR3 sequence: CASSVDGGNQPQHF. The CDR3 coding sequence is TGTGCCAGCAGCGTGGACGGCGGCAATCAGCCCCAGCATTTT. The chain combines TRBV5-8 with TRBJ1-5; D is undetermined. Germline lookup yields CDR1 SGHTS and CDR2 YDEGEE. V was shortened by 4 bases and J by 2 bases, with 10 bases between the two germline ends. CDR3 length: 14 residues.

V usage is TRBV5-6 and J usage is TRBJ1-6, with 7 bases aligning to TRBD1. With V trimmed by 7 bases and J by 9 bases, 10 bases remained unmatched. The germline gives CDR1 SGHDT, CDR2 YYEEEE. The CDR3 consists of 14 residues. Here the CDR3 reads CASSAGAGGSPLHF. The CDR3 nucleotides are TGTGCCAGCTCAGCCGGGGCAGGGGGTTCACCCCTCCACTTT.

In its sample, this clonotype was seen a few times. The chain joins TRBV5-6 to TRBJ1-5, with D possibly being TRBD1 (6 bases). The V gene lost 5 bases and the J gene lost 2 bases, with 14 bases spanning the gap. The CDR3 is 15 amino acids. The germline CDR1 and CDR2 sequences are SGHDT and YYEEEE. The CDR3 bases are TGTGCCAGCAGTTCACAGGGTTGGGGCAATCAGCCCCAGCATTTT. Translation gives CASSSQGWGNQPQHF.

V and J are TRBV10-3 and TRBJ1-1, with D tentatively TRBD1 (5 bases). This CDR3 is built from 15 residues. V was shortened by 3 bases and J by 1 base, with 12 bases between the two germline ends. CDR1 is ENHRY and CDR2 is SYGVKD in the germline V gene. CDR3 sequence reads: CAISDPTEPNTEAFF. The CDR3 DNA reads TGTGCCATCAGTGACCCGACAGAGCCGAACACTGAAGCTTTCTTT.

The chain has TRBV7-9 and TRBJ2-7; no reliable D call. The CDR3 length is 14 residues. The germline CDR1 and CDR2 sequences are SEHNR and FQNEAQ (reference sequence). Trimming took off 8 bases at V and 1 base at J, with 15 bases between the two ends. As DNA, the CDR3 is TGTGCCAGCGCTGAAGAGCCTTCTTCCTACGAGCAGTACTTC. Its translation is CASAEEPSSYEQYF.

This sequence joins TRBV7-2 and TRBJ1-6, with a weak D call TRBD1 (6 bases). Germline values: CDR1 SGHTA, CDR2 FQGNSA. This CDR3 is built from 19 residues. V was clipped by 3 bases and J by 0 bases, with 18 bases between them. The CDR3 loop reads CASSFSRGYPSSYNSPLHF. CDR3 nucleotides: TGTGCCAGCAGCTTCAGCAGGGGATATCCTAGCTCCTATAATTCACCCCTCCACTTT.

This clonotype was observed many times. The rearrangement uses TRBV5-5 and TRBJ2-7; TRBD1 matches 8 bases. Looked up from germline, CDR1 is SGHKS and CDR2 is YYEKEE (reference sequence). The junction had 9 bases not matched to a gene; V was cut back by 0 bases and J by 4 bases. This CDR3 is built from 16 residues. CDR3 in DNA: TGTGCCAGCAGCTTGGTGCCGACAGGGGTACCGTACGAGCAGTACTTC. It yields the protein CASSLVPTGVPYEQYF.

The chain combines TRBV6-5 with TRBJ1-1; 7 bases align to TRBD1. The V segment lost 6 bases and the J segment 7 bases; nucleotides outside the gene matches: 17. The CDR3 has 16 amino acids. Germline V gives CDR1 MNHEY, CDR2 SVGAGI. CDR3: CASRIRQGTANREAFF. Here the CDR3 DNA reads TGTGCCAGCAGGATACGACAGGGAACGGCCAATCGTGAAGCTTTCTTT.

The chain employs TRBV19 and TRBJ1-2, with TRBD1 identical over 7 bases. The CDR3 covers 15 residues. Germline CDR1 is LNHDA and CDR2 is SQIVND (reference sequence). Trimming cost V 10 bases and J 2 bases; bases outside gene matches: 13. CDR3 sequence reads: CATSGQTTVNYGYTF. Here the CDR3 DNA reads TGTGCCACATCGGGACAGACAACCGTAAACTATGGCTACACCTTC. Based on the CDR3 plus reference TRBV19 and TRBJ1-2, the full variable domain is DGGITQSPKYLFRKEGQNVTLSCEQNLNHDAMYWYRQDPGQGLRLIYYSQIVNDFQKGDIAEGYSVSREKKESFPLTVTSAQKNPTAFYLCATSGQTTVNYGYTFGSGTRLTVV.

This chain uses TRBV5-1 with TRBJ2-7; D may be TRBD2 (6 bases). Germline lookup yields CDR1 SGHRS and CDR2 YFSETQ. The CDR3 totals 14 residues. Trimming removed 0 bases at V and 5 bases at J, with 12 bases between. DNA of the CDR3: TGCGCCAGCAGCTTGGCCCGGCGGGGCGACGAGCAGTACTTC. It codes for CASSLARRGDEQYF.

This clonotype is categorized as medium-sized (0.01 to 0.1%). CDR3 sequence reads: CAITGGLDYGYTF. DNA of the CDR3: TGTGCCATCACAGGGGGCCTGGACTATGGCTACACCTTC. The chain is built from TRBV2 and TRBJ1-2, with 9 nucleotides matching TRBD1. This CDR3 is 13 amino acids long. V gave up 10 bases and J gave up 3 bases; unmatched junction bases: 6. Germline assignment: CDR1 SNHLY and CDR2 FYNNEI.

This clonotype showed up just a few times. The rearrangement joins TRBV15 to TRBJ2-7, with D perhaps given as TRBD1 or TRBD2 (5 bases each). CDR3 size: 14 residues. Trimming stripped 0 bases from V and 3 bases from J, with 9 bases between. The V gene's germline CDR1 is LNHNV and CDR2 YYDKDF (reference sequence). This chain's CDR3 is CATSRDGADYEQYF. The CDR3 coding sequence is TGTGCCACCAGCAGAGACGGGGCTGACTACGAGCAGTACTTC. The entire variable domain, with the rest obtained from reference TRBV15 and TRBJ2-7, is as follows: DAMVIQNPRYQVTQFGKPVTLSCSQTLNHNVMYWYQQKSSQAPKLLFHYYDKDFNNEADTPDNFQSRRPNTSFCFLDIRSPGLGDTAMYLCATSRDGADYEQYFGPGTRLTVT.

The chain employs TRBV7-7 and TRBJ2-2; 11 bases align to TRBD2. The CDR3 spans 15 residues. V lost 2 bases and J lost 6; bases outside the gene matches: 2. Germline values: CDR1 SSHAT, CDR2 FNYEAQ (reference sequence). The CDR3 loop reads CASSLLAGGPGELFF. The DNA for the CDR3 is TGTGCCAGCAGCTTACTAGCGGGAGGTCCCGGGGAGCTGTTTTTT.